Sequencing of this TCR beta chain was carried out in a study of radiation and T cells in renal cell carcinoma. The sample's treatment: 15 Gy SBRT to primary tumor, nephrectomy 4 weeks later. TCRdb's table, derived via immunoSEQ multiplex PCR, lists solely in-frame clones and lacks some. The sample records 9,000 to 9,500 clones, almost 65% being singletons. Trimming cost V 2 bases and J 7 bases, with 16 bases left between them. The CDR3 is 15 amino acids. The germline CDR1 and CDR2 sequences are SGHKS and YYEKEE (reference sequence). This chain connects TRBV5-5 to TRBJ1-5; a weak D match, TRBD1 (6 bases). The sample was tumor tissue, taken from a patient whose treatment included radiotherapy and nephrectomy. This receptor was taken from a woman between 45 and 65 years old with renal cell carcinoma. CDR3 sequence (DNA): TGTGCCAGCAGCTTTAGTACCACTCAGGGGCAGCCCCAGCATTTT. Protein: CASSFSTTQGQPQHF. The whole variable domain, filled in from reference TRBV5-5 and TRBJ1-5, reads DAGVTQSPTHLIKTRGQQVTLRCSPISGHKSVSWYQQVLGQGPQFIFQYYEKEERGRGNFPDRFSARQFPNYSSELNVNALLLGDSALYLCASSFSTTQGQPQHFGDGTRLSIL.